This TCR beta chain was profiled in a study of OX40 agonist ivuxolimab in advanced cancers. This table comes from immunoSEQ multiplex PCR, and its TCRdb copy is limited to in-frame clones, with some not included. The sample has some 19,000 clones, more than 70% seen once. From germline, CDR1 is LNHNV and CDR2 YYDKDF (reference sequence). V lost 4 bases and J lost 0, with 10 bases in between. This CDR3 has 15 amino acids. This clone showed up just once. The TCR was taken from an adult with an advanced solid tumor such as melanoma, head and neck, liver or kidney cancer. The chain joins TRBV15 to TRBJ1-3; D possibly corresponds to TRBD1 (5 bases). Sequencing used CD4+ or CD8+ T cells sorted from blood, obtained in a trial of the OX40 agonist ivuxolimab. The CDR3, as DNA: TGTGCCACCAGCACTGGGACGGTCTCTGGAAACACCATATATTTT. This gives the protein CATSTGTVSGNTIYF.